These 5 T cell receptor beta chains were all obtained from the same sample, sequenced in a study of OX40 agonist ivuxolimab in advanced cancers. Some clones are missing from TCRdb's copy, which holds only in-frame ones; the method was immunoSEQ multiplex PCR. The repertoire holds tens of thousands of clones, 85% to 90% seen once, with 2% to 2.5% in the top ten. The source material was CD4+ or CD8+ T cells sorted from blood, sampled in a trial of the OX40 agonist ivuxolimab. Source of these receptors: an adult with an advanced solid tumor such as melanoma, head and neck, liver or kidney cancer.

The count of this clone is one. The rearrangement joins TRBV27 to TRBJ1-2; D gene uncertain. The ends were cut back, 11 bases at V and 0 bases at J, with 22 bases in the middle. CDR1 is MNHEY and CDR2 is SMNVEV in the germline V gene (reference sequence). This CDR3 is built from 16 residues. Here the CDR3 reads CAFDPPFLLANYGYTF. The CDR3 coding sequence is TGTGCCTTCGACCCTCCTTTCCTGTTAGCTAACTATGGCTACACCTTC.

V usage is TRBV28 and J usage is TRBJ2-7, with 9 bases matching TRBD2. The CDR3 consists of 15 residues. V was clipped by 11 bases and J by 1 base; unmatched bases: 12. CDR1 is MDHEN, CDR2 SYDVKM, per germline. The DNA of the CDR3 is TGTGCCTCCAATTTAGCGGGGGTGCGATCCTACGAGCAGTACTTC. The encoded protein is CASNLAGVRSYEQYF.

This clone was counted a few times. This chain uses TRBV28 with TRBJ2-3; no clear D. With 4 bases removed from V and 1 base from J, the gap between germline ends came to 6 bases. The CDR3 is made up of 13 amino acids. Per germline, CDR1 MDHEN and CDR2 SYDVKM. CDR3 sequence (DNA): TGTGCCAGCAGTTCAGTGGGCACAGATACGCAGTATTTT. Translation gives CASSSVGTDTQYF.

This clone appeared a single time. The DNA for the CDR3 is TGTGCCAGCAGGGCAGGGGTTAATTCCTATGGCTACACCTTC. Encoded protein: CASRAGVNSYGYTF. This chain links TRBV6-5 with TRBJ1-2, with D possibly being TRBD1 (6 bases). With 6 bases removed from V and 4 bases from J, the gap between germline ends came to 15 bases. The CDR3 has 14 amino acids. CDR1 and CDR2 (germline): MNHEY, SVGAGI.

The chain links TRBV7-9 to TRBJ1-2, with 8 positions matching TRBD1. This CDR3 contains 16 residues. Per the germline V gene, CDR1 is SEHNR and CDR2 is FQNEAQ (reference sequence). The ends lost 5 bases at V and 4 bases at J; junction bases unmatched: 12. In nucleotides, the CDR3 is TGTGCCAGCAGCCACGGCGGGCAGGGGGCGATCTATGGCTACACCTTC. It translates to CASSHGGQGAIYGYTF. Filled out from reference TRBV7-9 and TRBJ1-2, the complete variable domain reads DTGVSQNPRHKITKRGQNVTFRCDPISEHNRLYWYRQTLGQGPEFLTYFQNEAQLEKSRLLSDRFSAERPKGSFSTLEIQRTEQGDSAMYLCASSHGGQGAIYGYTFGSGTRLTVV.